This TCR beta chain was retrieved from a study of response to subunit inactivated influenza vaccine. The germline V gene has CDR1 SGHDN and CDR2 FVKESK. The germline V and J ends were trimmed by 4 bases and 2 bases, with 12 bases remaining between them. CDR3 size: 15 residues. The study, taken as a whole, reports: Few new T cells, the authors suggested, are recruited by each seasonal influenza vaccination.

Each CDR3 protein gets one entry after TCRdb re-called the RT-PCR reads with MiXCR. The table records 450,000 to 600,000 distinct CDR3 sequences, approximately 7.8% of them present only once. As for this clonotype: Its antigen remains unknown.

J is TRBJ2-1 and V is TRBV14, with D possibly being TRBD1 (6 bases). The sequence was collected from a man aged 45-69 years who received an inactivated influenza vaccine. The sample here was PBMCs from blood, taken around 25 months after vaccination. This CDR3 is CASSLLQGPYNEQFF. The DNA for the CDR3 is TGTGCCAGCAGCCTTTTACAGGGACCCTACAATGAGCAGTTCTTC.